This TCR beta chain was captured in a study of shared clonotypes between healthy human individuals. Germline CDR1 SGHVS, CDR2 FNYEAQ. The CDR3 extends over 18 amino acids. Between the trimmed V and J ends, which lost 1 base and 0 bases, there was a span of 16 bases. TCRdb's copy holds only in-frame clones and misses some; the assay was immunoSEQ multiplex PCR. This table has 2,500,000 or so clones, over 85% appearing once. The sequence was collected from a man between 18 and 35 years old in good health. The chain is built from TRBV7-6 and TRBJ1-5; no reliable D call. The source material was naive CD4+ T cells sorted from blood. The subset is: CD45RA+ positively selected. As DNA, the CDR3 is TGTGCCAGCAGCTTAGACCTGGGCGGTCTCTATAGCAATCAGCCCCAGCATTTT. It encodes CASSLDLGGLYSNQPQHF.